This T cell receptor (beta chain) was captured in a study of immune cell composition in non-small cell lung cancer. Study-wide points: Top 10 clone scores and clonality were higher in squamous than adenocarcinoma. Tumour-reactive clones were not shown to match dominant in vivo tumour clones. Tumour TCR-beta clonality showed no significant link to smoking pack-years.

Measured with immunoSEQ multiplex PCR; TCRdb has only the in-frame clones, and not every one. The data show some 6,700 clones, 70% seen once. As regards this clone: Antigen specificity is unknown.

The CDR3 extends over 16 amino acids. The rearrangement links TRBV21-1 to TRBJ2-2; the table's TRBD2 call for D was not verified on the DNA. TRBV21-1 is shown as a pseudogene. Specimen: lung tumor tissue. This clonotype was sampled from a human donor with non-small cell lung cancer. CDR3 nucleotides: TGTGCCAGCAGCAAAGGGCGCGGCACGGACACCGGGGAGCTGTTTTTT. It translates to CASSKGRGTDTGELFF.